A selection of T cell receptor beta chains follows, all from one sample in a study of cytomegalovirus exposure and HLA in healthy donors. Measured with immunoSEQ multiplex PCR; TCRdb has only the in-frame clones, and not every one. The table includes some 140,000 clones, about 83% detected once. Sequencing input: PBMCs. These receptors were collected from a woman in her twenties or thirties in good health and CMV-seronegative. CDR3s include the opening cysteine and the closing phenylalanine or tryptophan. The order of the fields is V gene, D gene, J gene, clone size, CDR3 protein, CDR3 DNA. The D gene is left open where the match is weak. Rows give clone size only sometimes, using once, few, many, or a class for an expanded clone.

v_gene: TRBV28; d_gene: -; j_gene: TRBJ2-7; abundance: -; CDR3aa: CASSLVSGLARPGQYF; CDR3nt: TGTGCCAGCAGTTTGGTTAGTGGGCTAGCGAGGCCCGGGCAGTACTTC
v_gene: TRBV6-1; d_gene: TRBD2; j_gene: TRBJ2-7; abundance: -; CDR3aa: CASSSLAGGPDEQYF; CDR3nt: TGTGCCAGCAGCTCCCTAGCGGGGGGCCCCGACGAGCAGTACTTC
v_gene: TRBV7-9; d_gene: TRBD2; j_gene: TRBJ2-7; abundance: -; CDR3aa: CASSLGTKRGLDEQYF; CDR3nt: TGTGCCAGCAGCTTAGGGACTAAGCGGGGGCTCGACGAGCAGTACTTC
v_gene: TRBV19; d_gene: -; j_gene: TRBJ1-5; abundance: -; CDR3aa: CASQTEYSNQPQHF; CDR3nt: TGTGCCAGTCAGACAGAATATAGCAATCAGCCCCAGCATTTT
v_gene: TRBV6-1; d_gene: -; j_gene: TRBJ1-1; abundance: -; CDR3aa: CASSGVPGRANTEAFF; CDR3nt: TGTGCCAGCAGTGGAGTTCCGGGGAGGGCGAACACTGAAGCTTTCTTT
v_gene: TRBV6-5; d_gene: TRBD2; j_gene: TRBJ2-1; abundance: -; CDR3aa: CASSYSIGGGNEQFF; CDR3nt: TGTGCCAGCAGTTACTCGATCGGGGGGGGGAATGAGCAGTTCTTC
v_gene: TRBV30; d_gene: -; j_gene: TRBJ1-5; abundance: -; CDR3aa: CAWSIQGRGQPQHF; CDR3nt: TGTGCCTGGAGTATACAGGGACGAGGGCAGCCCCAGCATTTT
v_gene: TRBV6-5; d_gene: -; j_gene: TRBJ1-4; abundance: -; CDR3aa: CASSPDLATNEKLFF; CDR3nt: TGTGCCAGCAGCCCCGATTTAGCAACTAATGAAAAACTGTTTTTT
v_gene: TRBV5-6; d_gene: TRBD1; j_gene: TRBJ2-3; abundance: -; CDR3aa: CASSPRDRGNTDTQYF; CDR3nt: TGTGCCAGCAGCCCCCGGGACAGGGGAAACACAGATACGCAGTATTTT
v_gene: TRBV30; d_gene: -; j_gene: TRBJ2-7; abundance: -; CDR3aa: CAWSPSSYEQYF; CDR3nt: TGTGCCTGGAGTCCGAGCTCCTACGAGCAGTACTTC
v_gene: TRBV27; d_gene: TRBD1; j_gene: TRBJ2-1; abundance: once; CDR3aa: CASRGQGSYNEQFF; CDR3nt: TGTGCCAGCAGGGGACAGGGCTCCTACAATGAGCAGTTCTTC
v_gene: TRBV5-1; d_gene: -; j_gene: TRBJ1-1; abundance: -; CDR3aa: CASSLVSGGTEAFF; CDR3nt: TGCGCCAGCAGCTTGGTGTCCGGCGGTACTGAAGCTTTCTTT
v_gene: TRBV30; d_gene: -; j_gene: TRBJ2-3; abundance: -; CDR3aa: CAWGRGADTQYF; CDR3nt: TGTGCCTGGGGTCGCGGGGCAGATACGCAGTATTTT
v_gene: TRBV4-1; d_gene: TRBD1; j_gene: TRBJ1-6; abundance: -; CDR3aa: CASSQDGTVGSSYNSPLHF; CDR3nt: TGCGCCAGCAGCCAGGACGGGACAGTGGGTAGCTCCTATAATTCACCCCTCCACTTT
v_gene: TRBV6-5; d_gene: -; j_gene: TRBJ2-7; abundance: -; CDR3aa: CASSYSGWGVYEQYF; CDR3nt: TGTGCCAGCAGTTACTCCGGCTGGGGAGTTTACGAGCAGTACTTC
v_gene: TRBV5-1; d_gene: -; j_gene: TRBJ1-1; abundance: -; CDR3aa: CASSGQVNTEAFF; CDR3nt: TGCGCCAGCAGTGGGCAGGTAAACACTGAAGCTTTCTTT
v_gene: TRBV2; d_gene: -; j_gene: TRBJ2-4; abundance: -; CDR3aa: CASLEQVAKNIQYF; CDR3nt: TGTGCCAGCCTCGAACAGGTCGCTAAAAACATTCAGTACTTC
v_gene: TRBV5-1; d_gene: TRBD2; j_gene: TRBJ2-7; abundance: few; CDR3aa: CASSPSGGAYEQYF; CDR3nt: TGCGCCAGCAGCCCTAGCGGGGGGGCCTACGAGCAGTACTTC
v_gene: TRBV5-1; d_gene: -; j_gene: TRBJ1-1; abundance: -; CDR3aa: CASSPLTTPNTEAFF; CDR3nt: TGCGCCAGCAGCCCCTTAACCACACCGAACACTGAAGCTTTCTTT
v_gene: TRBV5-1; d_gene: TRBD2; j_gene: TRBJ2-3; abundance: -; CDR3aa: CAIRLTSVNTQYF; CDR3nt: TGCGCCATCCGCCTGACTAGCGTGAATACGCAGTATTTT
v_gene: TRBV7-8; d_gene: -; j_gene: TRBJ1-1; abundance: -; CDR3aa: CASSLVPVNTEAFF; CDR3nt: TGTGCCAGCAGCTTAGTGCCAGTGAACACTGAAGCTTTCTTT
v_gene: TRBV6-1; d_gene: -; j_gene: TRBJ2-5; abundance: -; CDR3aa: CASSNRFKETQYF; CDR3nt: TGTGCCAGCAGTAACAGATTCAAAGAGACCCAGTACTTC
v_gene: TRBV2; d_gene: TRBD1; j_gene: TRBJ1-1; abundance: few; CDR3aa: CASSAIQGVMNTEAFF; CDR3nt: TGTGCCAGCAGTGCGATACAGGGGGTCATGAACACTGAAGCTTTCTTT
v_gene: TRBV7-8; d_gene: -; j_gene: TRBJ2-7; abundance: once; CDR3aa: CASSLVGHSKTYEQYF; CDR3nt: TGTGCCAGCAGCTTAGTTGGACACTCGAAAACCTACGAGCAGTACTTC
v_gene: TRBV6-6; d_gene: -; j_gene: TRBJ1-2; abundance: -; CDR3aa: CASTFGGAEDYGYTF; CDR3nt: TGTGCCAGCACCTTCGGCGGGGCAGAGGACTATGGCTACACCTTC
v_gene: TRBV29-1; d_gene: -; j_gene: TRBJ2-7; abundance: -; CDR3aa: CSVEEAGVRGQYF; CDR3nt: TGCAGCGTTGAAGAGGCAGGGGTGAGGGGGCAGTACTTC
v_gene: TRBV28; d_gene: -; j_gene: TRBJ2-5; abundance: -; CDR3aa: CASSLSTTRRETQYF; CDR3nt: TGTGCCAGCAGTTTGTCCACCACACGGAGAGAGACCCAGTACTTC
v_gene: TRBV28; d_gene: -; j_gene: TRBJ2-5; abundance: -; CDR3aa: CASSPSAGVVGETQYF; CDR3nt: TGTGCCAGCAGTCCTTCGGCAGGGGTGGTGGGAGAGACCCAGTACTTC
v_gene: TRBV7-6; d_gene: TRBD2; j_gene: TRBJ2-1; abundance: many; CDR3aa: CASSPMAGGTHEQFF; CDR3nt: TGTGCCAGCAGCCCTATGGCGGGGGGTACGCATGAGCAGTTCTTC
v_gene: TRBV7-6; d_gene: TRBD1; j_gene: TRBJ2-5; abundance: -; CDR3aa: CASSTTADRALETQYF; CDR3nt: TGTGCCAGCAGCACAACCGCGGACAGGGCCCTCGAGACCCAGTACTTC
v_gene: TRBV7-9; d_gene: TRBD1; j_gene: TRBJ1-1; abundance: -; CDR3aa: CASRTGSATEAFF; CDR3nt: TGTGCCAGCCGGACAGGGTCGGCCACTGAAGCTTTCTTT
v_gene: TRBV6-5; d_gene: -; j_gene: TRBJ1-2; abundance: -; CDR3aa: CASSYSMAFGGYGYTF; CDR3nt: TGTGCCAGCAGTTACTCGATGGCTTTTGGAGGCTATGGCTACACCTTC
v_gene: TRBV6-1; d_gene: -; j_gene: TRBJ2-7; abundance: -; CDR3aa: CASKLTGSSYEQYF; CDR3nt: TGTGCCAGCAAGCTGACTGGGAGCTCCTACGAGCAGTACTTC
v_gene: TRBV4-2; d_gene: TRBD2; j_gene: TRBJ2-1; abundance: -; CDR3aa: CASSQDSGGAYNEQFF; CDR3nt: TGTGCCAGCAGCCAAGACAGCGGGGGGGCCTACAATGAGCAGTTCTTC
v_gene: TRBV11-1; d_gene: -; j_gene: TRBJ1-1; abundance: -; CDR3aa: CASSLEVGAVEAFF; CDR3nt: TGTGCCAGCAGCTTAGAAGTTGGGGCAGTTGAAGCTTTCTTT
v_gene: TRBV4-2; d_gene: TRBD1; j_gene: TRBJ1-4; abundance: -; CDR3aa: CASSYRGSLEKLFF; CDR3nt: TGTGCCAGCAGCTACAGGGGCTCTCTTGAAAAACTGTTTTTT
v_gene: TRBV6-5; d_gene: -; j_gene: TRBJ1-3; abundance: -; CDR3aa: CASSPNSLSGNTIYF; CDR3nt: TGTGCCAGCAGTCCCAACTCCCTCTCTGGAAACACCATATATTTT
v_gene: TRBV6-5; d_gene: -; j_gene: TRBJ1-1; abundance: -; CDR3aa: CASSFNRNTEAFF; CDR3nt: TGTGCCAGCAGTTTCAACAGGAACACTGAAGCTTTCTTT
v_gene: TRBV6-5; d_gene: -; j_gene: TRBJ1-5; abundance: -; CDR3aa: CASSSRTGRRQPQHF; CDR3nt: TGTGCCAGCAGTTCCCGGACCGGGAGGAGGCAGCCCCAGCATTTT
v_gene: TRBV5-6; d_gene: -; j_gene: TRBJ2-7; abundance: -; CDR3aa: CASSFRDSQYF; CDR3nt: TGTGCCAGCAGCTTCCGGGACTCTCAGTACTTC
v_gene: TRBV7-8; d_gene: TRBD2; j_gene: TRBJ2-3; abundance: -; CDR3aa: CASSEGLAGDYSTDTQYF; CDR3nt: TGTGCCAGCAGCGAGGGACTAGCGGGGGACTATAGCACAGATACGCAGTATTTT
v_gene: TRBV2; d_gene: -; j_gene: TRBJ1-5; abundance: -; CDR3aa: CASSGGQINQPQHF; CDR3nt: TGTGCCAGCAGTGGGGGACAAATCAATCAGCCCCAGCATTTT
v_gene: TRBV9; d_gene: -; j_gene: TRBJ1-2; abundance: once; CDR3aa: CASTKTGQNTQYGYTF; CDR3nt: TGTGCCAGCACCAAAACGGGTCAAAACACTCAATATGGCTACACCTTC
v_gene: TRBV6-1; d_gene: -; j_gene: TRBJ1-2; abundance: -; CDR3aa: CASSEGGSSNYGYTF; CDR3nt: TGTGCCAGCAGTGAGGGGGGGTCAAGTAACTATGGCTACACCTTC
v_gene: TRBV11-2; d_gene: TRBD2; j_gene: TRBJ2-3; abundance: -; CDR3aa: CASSLDKLAGVQTQYF; CDR3nt: TGTGCCAGCAGCTTAGATAAGCTAGCGGGGGTCCAGACGCAGTATTTT
v_gene: TRBV15; d_gene: TRBD2; j_gene: TRBJ2-3; abundance: -; CDR3aa: CATRTSRGGPDTQYF; CDR3nt: TGTGCCACCAGAACTAGCCGGGGGGGGCCAGATACGCAGTATTTT
v_gene: TRBV5-1; d_gene: -; j_gene: TRBJ2-2; abundance: -; CDR3aa: CASSSGLQANTGELFF; CDR3nt: TGCGCCAGCAGCTCGGGACTTCAAGCCAACACCGGGGAGCTGTTTTTT
v_gene: TRBV19; d_gene: -; j_gene: TRBJ1-3; abundance: -; CDR3aa: CASSIGARYSGNTIYF; CDR3nt: TGTGCCAGTAGTATAGGCGCCAGGTACTCTGGAAACACCATATATTTT
v_gene: TRBV30; d_gene: TRBD2; j_gene: TRBJ2-7; abundance: -; CDR3aa: CAWSVGGGTSYEQYF; CDR3nt: TGTGCCTGGAGTGTGGGCGGGGGTACCTCCTACGAGCAGTACTTC
v_gene: TRBV25-1; d_gene: -; j_gene: TRBJ2-7; abundance: -; CDR3aa: CASRKTGTYEQYF; CDR3nt: TGTGCCAGCAGAAAGACAGGAACCTACGAGCAGTACTTC
v_gene: TRBV27; d_gene: -; j_gene: TRBJ2-7; abundance: -; CDR3aa: CASSTLDRLNDYEQYF; CDR3nt: TGTGCCAGCAGTACGTTAGACAGGCTTAATGACTACGAGCAGTACTTC
v_gene: TRBV7-6; d_gene: TRBD2; j_gene: TRBJ2-1; abundance: -; CDR3aa: CASSLTLAGDYNEQFF; CDR3nt: TGTGCCAGCAGCCTTACTCTAGCGGGAGACTACAATGAGCAGTTCTTC
v_gene: TRBV18; d_gene: -; j_gene: TRBJ1-4; abundance: -; CDR3aa: CASSPPSVEKLFF; CDR3nt: TGTGCCAGCTCACCGCCATCGGTCGAAAAACTGTTTTTT
v_gene: TRBV19; d_gene: TRBD1; j_gene: TRBJ1-5; abundance: -; CDR3aa: CASTPTGGNQPQHF; CDR3nt: TGTGCCAGTACTCCAACAGGGGGGAATCAGCCCCAGCATTTT
v_gene: TRBV7-9; d_gene: TRBD1; j_gene: TRBJ2-5; abundance: -; CDR3aa: CASSLGAGGSVETQYF; CDR3nt: TGTGCCAGCAGCTTAGGGGCAGGGGGTTCCGTGGAGACCCAGTACTTC